Listed below are T cell receptor beta chains from one sample, sequenced in a study of human T cells and chemical hapten exposure. TCRdb recomputed calls from the RACE reads with MiXCR, one row per CDR3 protein. The sample carries 120,000 to 150,000 distinct CDR3 sequences, approximately 12% recorded once. The source material was whole blood, sampled in connection with sensitization to the hapten diphenylcyclopropenone (DPC). The receptors were gathered from a woman between 45 and 65 years old with alopecia areata. Some clones in this sample may be carry-over from other donors' samples. The CDR3 runs from the conserved cysteine through the conserved F or W. The D gene is left open where the match is weak. Size is stated for part of the rows, as once, few or many counts, or as a class when the clone is expanded.

v_call	d_call	clone_size	j_call	cdr3_nt	cdr3_aa
TRBV27	.	.	TRBJ1-1	TGTGCCAGCAGTTTGCGGGGCCGGGATTCTGAAGCTTTCTTT	CASSLRGRDSEAFF
TRBV14	TRBD2	few	TRBJ2-1	TGTGCCAGCAGCCAAACTAGCGGGAGTACTATAGTCGGGCGGGGTGAGCAGTTCTTC	CASSQTSGSTIVGRGEQFF
TRBV7-2	.	.	TRBJ1-2	TGTGCCAGCAGCTTAAAGGGTTACTATGGCTACACCTTC	CASSLKGYYGYTF
TRBV18	.	few	TRBJ2-2	TGTGCCAGCTCACCAGGGATCAACACCGGGGAGCTGTTTTTT	CASSPGINTGELFF
TRBV29-1	.	.	TRBJ2-7	TGCAGCGTTGGTAGGGGACTCGAGCAGTACTTC	CSVGRGLEQYF
TRBV24-1	.	many	TRBJ2-1	TGTGCCACCACCGGCCGAACCTACAATGAGCAGTTCTTC	CATTGRTYNEQFF
TRBV7-9	.	.	TRBJ1-1	TGTGCCAGCAGCTTGGAAGGGGAGAACACTGAAGCTTTCTTT	CASSLEGENTEAFF
TRBV27	TRBD1	few	TRBJ2-7	TGTGCCAGCAGTACGGACAGGAGCTCCTACGAGCAGTACTTC	CASSTDRSSYEQYF
TRBV9	TRBD1	few	TRBJ2-1	TGTGCCAGCAGCGCCGCCGGGACAGGGTACAATGAGCAGTTCTTC	CASSAAGTGYNEQFF
TRBV6-1	.	few	TRBJ1-5	TGTGCCAGCAGTGAGTCGAGGCGGGGGCCCCAGCATTTT	CASSESRRGPQHF
TRBV20-1	.	many	TRBJ1-5	TGCAGTGCTCCAATGGGGAGCAATCAGCCCCAGCATTTT	CSAPMGSNQPQHF
TRBV14	.	.	TRBJ1-1	TGTGCCAGCAGCCAAGATCCAGTCAGTGGAGCTTTCTTT	CASSQDPVSGAFF
TRBV7-9	.	few	TRBJ2-3	TGTGCCAGCAGCGCCTTAGATTCTAGCACAGATACGCAGTATTTT	CASSALDSSTDTQYF
TRBV7-6	.	.	TRBJ1-1	TGTGCCAGCAGCTCAAGGACCGGGGCGACTGAAGCTTTCTTT	CASSSRTGATEAFF
TRBV18	.	.	TRBJ2-1	TGTGCCAGCTCACCACCGTTCCAGGGCAATGAGCAGTTCTTC	CASSPPFQGNEQFF
TRBV28	.	.	TRBJ2-2	TGTGCCAGCAGTTTAGGGCAGGTTAACACCGGGGAGCTGTTTTTT	CASSLGQVNTGELFF
TRBV6-2/TRBV6-3	.	few	TRBJ2-7	TGTGCCAGCAGTTACAGGGAACGGCCATACGAGCAGTACTTC	CASSYRERPYEQYF
TRBV7-2	.	.	TRBJ2-5	TGTGCCAGCAGAGAAGGAGCATTGGAGACCCAGTACTTC	CASREGALETQYF
TRBV20-1	.	.	TRBJ2-7	TGCAGTGCTAGTCCGGCCGCGGGGCCCCTAAACTACGAGCAGTACTTC	CSASPAAGPLNYEQYF
TRBV27	TRBD2	few	TRBJ2-3	TGTGCCAGCAGTCCCCTGGGACTAGCGGGAGGTACCACAGATACGCAGTATTTT	CASSPLGLAGGTTDTQYF
TRBV7-3	TRBD2	many	TRBJ2-1	TGTGCCAGCAGCCCCGGGGGTAGCGGGAGGTTAACCTACAATGAGCAGTTCTTC	CASSPGGSGRLTYNEQFF
TRBV7-2	TRBD2	many	TRBJ2-7	TGTGCCAGCAGCTTAGCGCGCTGGACTAGCGGGTTCTCCTACGAGCAGTACTTC	CASSLARWTSGFSYEQYF
TRBV5-1	.	.	TRBJ2-3	TGCGCCAGCAGATCCTCGGCCTCTAGCACAGATACGCAGTATTTT	CASRSSASSTDTQYF
TRBV7-9	.	.	TRBJ1-2	TGTGCCAGCAGCCTATGGACAGACGGAGACTATGGCTACACCTTC	CASSLWTDGDYGYTF
TRBV3-1	.	many	TRBJ1-2	TGTGCCAGCAGCCAAGGTCGGCAGGCTCTTTATGGCTACACCTTC	CASSQGRQALYGYTF
TRBV6-2/TRBV6-3	TRBD1	.	TRBJ2-7	TGTGCCAGCAGTTATTGGCAGGGGGCGAGTCTCTACGAGCAGTACTTC	CASSYWQGASLYEQYF
TRBV10-3	.	.	TRBJ2-7	TGTGCCATCAGTGAAGAGGTGCCATACGAGCAGTACTTC	CAISEEVPYEQYF
TRBV11-2	.	once	TRBJ2-2	TGTGCCAGCAGCTTGGGACTGATCACCGGGGAGCTGTTTTTT	CASSLGLITGELFF
TRBV3-1	.	few	TRBJ2-5	TGTGCCAGCAGCCAAGATCGGCCTAGCACCGGCCGAGAGACCCAGTACTTC	CASSQDRPSTGRETQYF
TRBV5-4	.	many	TRBJ2-1	TGTGCCAGTAAGACCGGACCAGTTTTGGGTGAGCAGTTCTTC	CASKTGPVLGEQFF
TRBV20-1	.	many	TRBJ2-3	TGCAGTGCTAGAGATCAAACAAGGTTGTCCGATACGCAGTATTTT	CSARDQTRLSDTQYF
TRBV20-1	.	many	TRBJ1-2	TGCAGTGCTAGAGATGATAAGAATGGCTACACCTTC	CSARDDKNGYTF
TRBV7-8	.	.	TRBJ2-1	TGTGCCAGCAGCTCCCCCCGGGCGCTCTACAATGAGCAGTTCTTC	CASSSPRALYNEQFF
TRBV7-2	.	.	TRBJ2-2	TGTGCCAGCAGAGCCGGACCTCCCAGGGCCGGGGAGCTGTTTTTT	CASRAGPPRAGELFF
TRBV6-5	.	few	TRBJ1-3	TGTGCCAGCAGTTACTCGAGTCGATCAGCCTCTGGAAACACCATATATTTT	CASSYSSRSASGNTIYF
TRBV10-3	.	.	TRBJ2-7	TGTGCCATCAGTGCGGAGGTACTGGGCGAGCAGTACTTC	CAISAEVLGEQYF
TRBV28	.	few	TRBJ1-1	TGTGCCAGCAGTTCGACGGGGTTCAACACTGAAGCTTTCTTT	CASSSTGFNTEAFF
TRBV11-2	.	.	TRBJ2-5	TGTGCCAGCAGCTTAGGGGACCAAGAGACCCAGTACTTC	CASSLGDQETQYF
TRBV27	.	many	TRBJ1-5	TGTGCCAGCAGTTTAACCGACCGGAGTCCCCAGCATTTT	CASSLTDRSPQHF
TRBV6-5	.	.	TRBJ2-1	TGTGCCAGCAGTTACTCCGGGGCCAGACAGTCCCAGTTCTTC	CASSYSGARQSQFF
TRBV2	TRBD2	.	TRBJ2-1	TGTGCCAGCAGTGAAACGGCGGGAGTGGGGACTAGGTTCAATGAGCAGTTCTTC	CASSETAGVGTRFNEQFF
TRBV13	.	few	TRBJ2-3	TGTGCCAGCAGCCCAAGGACCGTTTCTCCAGATACGCAGTATTTT	CASSPRTVSPDTQYF
TRBV29-1	.	few	TRBJ2-5	TGCAGCGCCGGGGGCGGGATGAGAGAGACCCAGTACTTC	CSAGGGMRETQYF
TRBV29-1	.	many	TRBJ2-5	TGCAGCGTTGCGGCCAGGCGAGAGACCCAGTACTTC	CSVAARRETQYF
TRBV11-3	TRBD1	many	TRBJ2-1	TGTGCCAGCAGCTCGCCGGGACAGGGGTACAATGAGCAGTTCTTC	CASSSPGQGYNEQFF
TRBV15	.	.	TRBJ1-1	TGTGCCACCAGCAGAGAGGGGGACCGGAACACTGAAGCTTTCTTT	CATSREGDRNTEAFF
TRBV30	.	few	TRBJ2-7	TGTGCCTGGAGTGTTCACACAGGGTACTACGAGCAGTACTTC	CAWSVHTGYYEQYF